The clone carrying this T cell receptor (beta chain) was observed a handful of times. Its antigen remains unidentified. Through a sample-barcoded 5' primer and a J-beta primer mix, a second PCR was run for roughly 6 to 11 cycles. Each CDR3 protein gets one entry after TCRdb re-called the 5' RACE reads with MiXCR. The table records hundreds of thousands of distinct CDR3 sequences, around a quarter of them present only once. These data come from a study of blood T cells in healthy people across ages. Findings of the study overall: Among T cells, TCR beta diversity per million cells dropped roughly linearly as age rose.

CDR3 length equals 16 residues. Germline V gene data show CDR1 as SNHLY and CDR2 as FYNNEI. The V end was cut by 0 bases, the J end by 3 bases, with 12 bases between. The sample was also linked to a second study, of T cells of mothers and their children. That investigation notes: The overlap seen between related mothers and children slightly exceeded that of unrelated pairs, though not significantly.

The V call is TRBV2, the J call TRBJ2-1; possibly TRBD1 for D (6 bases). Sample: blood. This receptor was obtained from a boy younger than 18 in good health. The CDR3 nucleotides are TGTGCCAGCAGTGAAGCGGGGGCGGCTTTCTACAATGAGCAGTTCTTC. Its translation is CASSEAGAAFYNEQFF.